A selection of T cell receptor beta chains follows, all from one sample in a study of blood T cell repertoires in COVID-19. TCRdb keeps only in-frame clones here, not all; method: immunoSEQ multiplex PCR. The profile shows 25,000 to 35,000 clones, 86% of them singletons. Sequencing was performed on peripheral blood. Receptors originate from a human donor with active COVID-19. The donor label of this sample is uncertain. Each CDR3 is given with its conserved first and last residue. The D gene is left open where the match is weak.

TRBJ2-7,TRBD2,TRBV3-1/TRBV3-2,CASRTGTSGTYEQYF
TRBJ2-1,TRBD2,TRBV2,CASGLAGVNEQFF
TRBJ1-2,-,TRBV5-1,CASSPEGANYGYTF
TRBJ2-5,-,TRBV6-6,CASSYDSPRTQYF
TRBJ1-3,-,TRBV28,CASSSAGASGNTIYF
TRBJ2-7,TRBD1,TRBV11-3,CASSLRDRSEQYF
TRBJ2-7,-,TRBV18,CASSPPAGGYYEQYF
TRBJ2-1,TRBD2,TRBV7-8,CASSLGGLASYNEQFF
TRBJ1-5,TRBD1,TRBV28,CASRQRGTGRGNQPQHF
TRBJ2-5,-,TRBV20-1,CSASMETQYF
TRBJ2-5,-,TRBV7-2,CASSLGQGFQTQYF
TRBJ2-7,-,TRBV28,CASSHPRAPHEQYF
TRBJ1-2,TRBD1,TRBV5-1,CASSTGQVPYTF
TRBJ1-2,-,TRBV19,CASSITWDTNYGYTF
TRBJ2-3,-,TRBV7-3,CASSFVGRADTQYF
TRBJ2-3,-,TRBV11-2,CASSLGAQAGTDTQYF
TRBJ2-1,TRBD2,TRBV19,CASSIVGLAGYNEQFF
TRBJ1-1,TRBD1,TRBV2,CASRGQGGSAEAFF
TRBJ2-5,TRBD2,TRBV4-1,CASSGGGTSGGPADF
TRBJ2-3,-,TRBV19,CATKAVSSTDTQYF
TRBJ2-7,TRBD2,TRBV7-2,CASSLSGLAGGPEQYF
TRBJ2-5,TRBD1,TRBV12-5,CASGSPRDRYQETQYF
TRBJ2-1,TRBD2,TRBV11-2,CASSPGLAGANEQFF
TRBJ2-6,-,TRBV27,CASSSYSSGANVLTF
TRBJ1-6,-,TRBV10-3,CARYLKLRAVASPLHF
TRBJ2-2,-,TRBV6-5,CASTSNIAGELFF
TRBJ2-1,TRBD2,TRBV7-3,CASSRLAGGNEQFF
TRBJ2-3,-,TRBV9,CASSARDWGADTQYF
TRBJ2-7,TRBD2,TRBV2,CASFAPSGSPYEQYF
TRBJ2-7,TRBD1,TRBV7-9,CASSLALRTGSYEQYF
TRBJ2-3,-,TRBV5-1,CASSTSGRLDTQYF
TRBJ1-1,TRBD1,TRBV27,CASRSRGLGTEAFF
TRBJ2-5,TRBD2,TRBV27,CASSWKRGIQETQYF
TRBJ2-1,-,TRBV12-5,CASTPDSPYNEQFF
TRBJ1-2,TRBD1,TRBV7-9,CASSPGGGYGYTF
TRBJ2-7,TRBD2,TRBV9,CASSRLTSGYEQYF
TRBJ2-7,TRBD2,TRBV5-3,CARISQLAGGSEQYF
TRBJ2-2,TRBD1,TRBV24-1,CATSDSQGSTLYTGELFF
TRBJ2-3,TRBD2,TRBV2,CASSERPSGRGTDTQYF
TRBJ1-2,TRBD1,TRBV28,CASSATGVGGYTF
TRBJ1-2,TRBD1,TRBV6-1,CASSEYGQGADGYTF
TRBJ2-5,TRBD2,TRBV18,CASSDGTSGGGETQYF
TRBJ2-2,TRBD1,TRBV30,CAWSATGGRTGELFF
TRBJ2-7,-,TRBV3-1/TRBV3-2,CASSQVLEYEQYF
TRBJ1-3,TRBD1,TRBV4-1,CASSQGTGGVRNTIYF
TRBJ1-2,-,TRBV5-6,CASSLNAGYPLGYTF
TRBJ1-1,-,TRBV27,CASRDRNTEAFF
TRBJ1-5,-,TRBV24-1,CATSPRREYSNQPQHF
TRBJ1-1,TRBD1,TRBV5-1,CASSLQGAGNTEAFF
TRBJ2-2,TRBD1,TRBV13,CASSLQGAGELFF
TRBJ2-3,TRBD1,TRBV5-8,CASSLFVYRGTDTQYF
TRBJ1-5,-,TRBV7-2,CASSLQPAGPQHF